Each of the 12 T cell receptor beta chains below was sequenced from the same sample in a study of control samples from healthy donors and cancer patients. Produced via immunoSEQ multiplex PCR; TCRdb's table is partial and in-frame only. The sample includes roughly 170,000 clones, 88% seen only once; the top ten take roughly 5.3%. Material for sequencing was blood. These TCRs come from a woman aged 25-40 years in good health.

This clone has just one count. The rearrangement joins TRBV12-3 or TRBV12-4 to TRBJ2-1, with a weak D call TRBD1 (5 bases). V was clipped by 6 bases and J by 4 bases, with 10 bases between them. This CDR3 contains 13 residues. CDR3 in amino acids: CASSRDSYNEQFF. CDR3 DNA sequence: TGTGCCAGCAGCCGCGACAGTTACAATGAGCAGTTCTTC.

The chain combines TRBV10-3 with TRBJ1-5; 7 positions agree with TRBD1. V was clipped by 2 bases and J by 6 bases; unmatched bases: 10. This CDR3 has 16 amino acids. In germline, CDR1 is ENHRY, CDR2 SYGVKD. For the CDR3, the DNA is TGTGCCATCAGTGAGAGAGACAGGGAGCGCGGTCAGCCCCAGCATTTT. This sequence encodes CAISERDRERGQPQHF.

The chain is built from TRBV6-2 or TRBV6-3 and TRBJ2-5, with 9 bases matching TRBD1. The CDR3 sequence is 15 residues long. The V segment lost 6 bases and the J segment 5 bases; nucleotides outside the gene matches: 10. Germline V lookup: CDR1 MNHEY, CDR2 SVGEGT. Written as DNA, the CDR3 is TGTGCCAGCAGCAACAGGGGGCGCCGTCTTGAGACCCAGTACTTC. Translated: CASSNRGRRLETQYF.

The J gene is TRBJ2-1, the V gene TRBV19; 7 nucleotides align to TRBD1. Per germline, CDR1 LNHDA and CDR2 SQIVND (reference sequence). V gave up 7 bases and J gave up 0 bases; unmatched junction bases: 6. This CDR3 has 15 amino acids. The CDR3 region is CASTMGQSSYNEQFF. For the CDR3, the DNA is TGTGCCAGTACTATGGGACAGAGCTCCTACAATGAGCAGTTCTTC. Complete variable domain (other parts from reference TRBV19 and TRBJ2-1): DGGITQSPKYLFRKEGQNVTLSCEQNLNHDAMYWYRQDPGQGLRLIYYSQIVNDFQKGDIAEGYSVSREKKESFPLTVTSAQKNPTAFYLCASTMGQSSYNEQFFGPGTRLTVL.

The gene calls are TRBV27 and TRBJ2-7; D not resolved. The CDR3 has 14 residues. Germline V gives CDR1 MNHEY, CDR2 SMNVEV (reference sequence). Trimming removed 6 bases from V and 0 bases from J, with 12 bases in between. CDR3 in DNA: TGTGCCAGCAGACCAGGCATATACTCCTACGAGCAGTACTTC. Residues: CASRPGIYSYEQYF.

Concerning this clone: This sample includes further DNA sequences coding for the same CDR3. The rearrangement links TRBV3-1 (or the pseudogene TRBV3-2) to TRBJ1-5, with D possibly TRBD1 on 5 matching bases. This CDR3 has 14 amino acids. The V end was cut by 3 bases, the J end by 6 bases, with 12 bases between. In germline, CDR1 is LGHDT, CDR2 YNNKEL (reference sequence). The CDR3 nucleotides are TGTGCCAGCAGCCAGGGCAGGGAAGGTCAGCCCCAGCATTTT. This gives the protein CASSQGREGQPQHF.

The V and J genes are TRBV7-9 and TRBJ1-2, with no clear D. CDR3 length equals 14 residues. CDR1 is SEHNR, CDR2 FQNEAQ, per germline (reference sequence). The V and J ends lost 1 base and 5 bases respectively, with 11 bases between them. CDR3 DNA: TGTGCCAGCAGCTTAGACGAGAACTTGTATGGCTACACCTTC. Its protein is CASSLDENLYGYTF. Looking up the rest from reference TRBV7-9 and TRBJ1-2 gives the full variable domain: DTGVSQNPRHKITKRGQNVTFRCDPISEHNRLYWYRQTLGQGPEFLTYFQNEAQLEKSRLLSDRFSAERPKGSFSTLEIQRTEQGDSAMYLCASSLDENLYGYTFGSGTRLTVV.

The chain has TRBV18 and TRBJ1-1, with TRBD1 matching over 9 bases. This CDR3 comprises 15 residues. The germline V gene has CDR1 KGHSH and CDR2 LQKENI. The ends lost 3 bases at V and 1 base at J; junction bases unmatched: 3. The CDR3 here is CASSPTGGSNTEAFF. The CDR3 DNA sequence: TGTGCCAGCTCACCTACAGGGGGCTCGAACACTGAAGCTTTCTTT. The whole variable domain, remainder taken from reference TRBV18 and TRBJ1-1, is NAGVMQNPRHLVRRRGQEARLRCSPMKGHSHVYWYRQLPEEGLKFMVYLQKENIIDESGMPKERFSAEFPKEGPSILRIQQVVRGDSAAYFCASSPTGGSNTEAFFGQGTRLTVV.

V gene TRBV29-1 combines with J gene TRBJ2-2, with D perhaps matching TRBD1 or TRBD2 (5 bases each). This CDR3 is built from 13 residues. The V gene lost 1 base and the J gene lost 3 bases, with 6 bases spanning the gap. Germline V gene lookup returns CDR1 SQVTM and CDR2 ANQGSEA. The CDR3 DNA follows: TGCAGCGTTGAAGGGGGGTACACCGGGGAGCTGTTTTTT. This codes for CSVEGGYTGELFF.

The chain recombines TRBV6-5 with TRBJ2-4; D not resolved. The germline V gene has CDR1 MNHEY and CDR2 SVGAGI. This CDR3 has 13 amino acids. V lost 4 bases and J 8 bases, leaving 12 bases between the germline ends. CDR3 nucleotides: TGTGCCAGCAGTTCCCTCCACCGGGACATTCAGTACTTC. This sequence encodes CASSSLHRDIQYF.

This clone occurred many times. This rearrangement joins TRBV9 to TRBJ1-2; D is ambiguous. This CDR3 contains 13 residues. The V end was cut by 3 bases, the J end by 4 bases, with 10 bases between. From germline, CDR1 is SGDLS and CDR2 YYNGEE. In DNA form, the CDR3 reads TGTGCCAGCAGCGCCCGCAGTGGCTATGGCTACACCTTC. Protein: CASSARSGYGYTF.

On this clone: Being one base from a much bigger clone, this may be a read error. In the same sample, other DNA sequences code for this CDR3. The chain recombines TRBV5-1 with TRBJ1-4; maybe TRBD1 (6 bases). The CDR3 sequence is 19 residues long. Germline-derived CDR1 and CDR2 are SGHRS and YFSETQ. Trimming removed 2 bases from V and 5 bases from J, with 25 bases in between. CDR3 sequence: CASSLRRAAGGGMNEKLFF. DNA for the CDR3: TGCGCCAGCAGCTTAAGACGGGCAGCCGGAGGGGGGATGAATGAAAAACTGTTTTTT.